Listed here are 4 T cell receptor beta chains from one sample, sequenced in a study of cytomegalovirus exposure and HLA in healthy donors. Vbeta (60) and Jbeta (13) primers were used in the PCR. The protocol was immunoSEQ multiplex PCR, while the TCRdb copy is restricted to in-frame clones and leaves out a portion. There are some 150,000 clones in the sample; more than 60% occur only once, and under 2% lies in the top ten. The sample was PBMCs. These receptors were taken from a female donor in good health and CMV-seronegative.

V usage is TRBV27 and J usage is TRBJ2-2, with TRBD2 matching over 10 bases. The length of the CDR3 is 15 residues. Germline V gives CDR1 MNHEY, CDR2 SMNVEV (reference sequence). J lost 6 bases, V lost 5 bases, and 6 bases had no gene match. CDR3 sequence reads: CASSLAGENPGELFF. The CDR3 nucleotides read TGTGCCAGCAGTCTAGCGGGAGAAAATCCCGGGGAGCTGTTTTTT.

The V and J genes are TRBV7-9 and TRBJ2-5, with 9 positions matching TRBD2. V dropped 9 bases and J dropped 2; count of bases not matched to a gene: 7. From germline, CDR1 is SEHNR and CDR2 FQNEAQ (reference sequence). The CDR3 sequence is 14 residues long. CDR3 coding DNA: TGTGCCAGTGAGCTAGCGGGAATACAAGAGACCCAGTACTTC. Its translation is CASELAGIQETQYF.

This chain uses TRBV28 with TRBJ1-6, with a possible D match to TRBD1 (5 bases). V was trimmed by 6 bases and J by 6 bases, leaving 12 bases between them. Germline-derived CDR1 and CDR2 are MDHEN and SYDVKM. This CDR3 spans 14 amino acids. This chain's CDR3 is CASRWGEFNSPLHF. The CDR3 DNA reads TGTGCCAGCAGATGGGGGGAGTTTAATTCACCCCTCCACTTT.

The rearrangement links TRBV19 to TRBJ2-7, with TRBD2 matching 9 bases. CDR1 and CDR2 (germline): LNHDA, SQIVND (reference sequence). The CDR3 has 16 residues. Trimming cost V 4 bases and J 7 bases; bases outside gene matches: 14. In DNA form, the CDR3 reads TGTGCCAGTAGTAGCATCGTTGGGGGACTAGCCAAGGAGCAGTACTTC. This gives the protein CASSSIVGGLAKEQYF.